These T cell receptor beta chains were read from a single sample in a study of early T cells in non-severe SARS-CoV-2 infection. TCRdb redid the calling of the 5' RACE reads with MiXCR, one entry per CDR3 protein. The data contain 98,000 or so distinct CDR3 sequences, 9.5% to 15% of them singletons. This specimen was whole blood, taken at baseline. The origin of the receptors is an adult who was a healthcare worker with PCR-confirmed SARS-CoV-2 infection or an uninfected control (not recorded which). CDR3s leave out the opening cysteine and the closing phenylalanine or tryptophan. Fields, in order: V gene, clone size, J gene, CDR3 protein. Rows give clone size only sometimes, using once, few, many, or a class for an expanded clone.

>TRBV20-1|NA|TRBJ2-7
SAMKTSGTYEQY
>TRBV7-2|NA|TRBJ2-3
ASARGGFTDTQY
>TRBV24-1|NA|TRBJ2-3
ATSLSGRTDTQY
>TRBV29-1|NA|TRBJ2-7
SVGTSTPYEQY
>TRBV12-3/TRBV12-4|many|TRBJ1-1
ASSWGVLNTEAF
>TRBV9|few|TRBJ2-1
ASSALSAWEEQF
>TRBV29-1|once|TRBJ2-1
SAVDRGYEQF
>TRBV11-2|few|TRBJ2-2
ASSPGTVSGELF
>TRBV2|few|TRBJ2-2
ASSQGKTGELF
>TRBV7-9|few|TRBJ1-5
ASSSGTGIQPQH
>TRBV5-1|NA|TRBJ1-1
ASSPLRQGTNTEAF
>TRBV12-3/TRBV12-4|NA|TRBJ1-1
ASTQNTEAF
>TRBV12-3/TRBV12-4|many|TRBJ2-5
ASSVGQGVDETQY
>TRBV2|many|TRBJ1-2
ASSPGQRGYGYT
>TRBV12-3/TRBV12-4|few|TRBJ2-7
ASSLSPLSYEQY
>TRBV12-5|many|TRBJ1-3
ASLGAGGNTIY
>TRBV24-1|NA|TRBJ2-3
ATSDFRRQGTDTQY
>TRBV7-7|few|TRBJ2-3
ASSLDTYTDTQY
>TRBV15|NA|TRBJ2-7
ATSRDTSYEQY
>TRBV12-3/TRBV12-4|NA|TRBJ1-5
ASRGSGEQPQH
>TRBV7-2|NA|TRBJ1-2
AGSRAGDPNYGYT
>TRBV10-3|many|TRBJ2-7
AISEAGTGGHEQY
>TRBV6-2/TRBV6-3|NA|TRBJ1-5
ASSPYQGNQPQH
>TRBV7-8|few|TRBJ1-1
ASLDRVYTEAF
>TRBV24-1|NA|TRBJ2-1
ATSDLRASGRDEQF
>TRBV29-1|once|TRBJ2-7
GVDGPSSYEQY
>TRBV4-2|NA|TRBJ1-6
ASSQEEDNSPLH
>TRBV7-8|few|TRBJ1-6
ASRGSDNSPLH
>TRBV2|NA|TRBJ1-4
ASIRDRVAEKLF
>TRBV5-4|NA|TRBJ2-2
ASSLGTSGRTGELF
>TRBV30|NA|TRBJ2-7
AWINLRGTGTYEQY
>TRBV10-3|few|TRBJ1-2
AISESRDRGVYGYT
>TRBV19|few|TRBJ2-1
ASSTRSGSNNEQF
>TRBV2|NA|TRBJ2-2
ASSGVGTNTGELF
>TRBV25-1|NA|TRBJ2-1
ASSASLVEWSYNEQF
>TRBV19|NA|TRBJ1-5
ASILGQGTNQPQH
>TRBV12-3/TRBV12-4|few|TRBJ1-5
ASSLRINQPQH
>TRBV29-1|NA|TRBJ1-5
SVLGIQPQH
>TRBV19|NA|TRBJ1-4
AVNRGRGEKLF
>TRBV9|NA|TRBJ2-3
ASSVGLRDTQY
>TRBV20-1|few|TRBJ2-7
SALRLAGDPYEQY
>TRBV19|many|TRBJ2-5
ASSTPWGLQETQY
>TRBV5-1|NA|TRBJ1-1
ASSPSGGLNTEAF
>TRBV7-9|many|TRBJ2-4
ASQGNGNNKNIQY
>TRBV5-1|NA|TRBJ2-6
ASSDWGSSGANVLT
>TRBV7-2|NA|TRBJ2-7
ASSLSLLYEQY
>TRBV6-1|NA|TRBJ1-2
ASSETGKNYGYT
>TRBV11-2|NA|TRBJ2-7
ASSLLPTAGRSDEQY
>TRBV28|NA|TRBJ2-3
ASSQGLARTDTQY
>TRBV27|few|TRBJ2-1
ASSPGQGAHNEQF
>TRBV6-5|once|TRBJ1-1
ASSSTGQAF
>TRBV19|NA|TRBJ2-5
ASRTDALGETQY
>TRBV30|many|TRBJ1-1
AWSVGGPEAF
>TRBV18|NA|TRBJ2-3
ASSPLSWQGASSGDTQY
>TRBV5-1|few|TRBJ2-4
ASSTGTPADIQY
>TRBV5-1|few|TRBJ2-2
ASSHRGLAGDLAYTGELF